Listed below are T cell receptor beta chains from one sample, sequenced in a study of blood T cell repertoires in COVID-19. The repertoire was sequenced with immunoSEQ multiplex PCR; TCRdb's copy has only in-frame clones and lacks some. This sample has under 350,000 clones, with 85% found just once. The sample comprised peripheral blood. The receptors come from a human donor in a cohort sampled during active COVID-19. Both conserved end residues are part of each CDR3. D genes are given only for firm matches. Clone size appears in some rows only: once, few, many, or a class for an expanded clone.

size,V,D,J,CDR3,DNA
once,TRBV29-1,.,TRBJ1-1,CSVVGSRPNTEAFF,TGCAGCGTTGTGGGGAGCAGGCCGAACACTGAAGCTTTCTTT
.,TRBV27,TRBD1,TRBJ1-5,CASRRDSIQPQHF,TGTGCCAGCAGGCGGGACAGTATACAGCCCCAGCATTTT
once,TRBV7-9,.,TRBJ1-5,CASSRSGELVKRPQHF,TGTGCCAGCAGCCGCTCTGGGGAACTAGTAAAGAGACCCCAGCATTTT
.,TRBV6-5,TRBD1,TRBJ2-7,CASSDSGTGAYEQYF,TGTGCCAGCAGTGACTCCGGGACAGGGGCCTACGAGCAGTACTTC
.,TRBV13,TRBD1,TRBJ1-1,CASSYRGNTEAFF,TGTGCCAGCAGCTACAGGGGGAACACTGAAGCTTTCTTT
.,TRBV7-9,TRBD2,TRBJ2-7,CASSPQTSGVREQYF,TGTGCCAGCAGCCCCCAGACTAGCGGGGTTCGCGAGCAGTACTTC
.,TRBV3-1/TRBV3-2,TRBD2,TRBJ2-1,CASSKRLAGASSSYNEQFF,TGTGCCAGCAGCAAACGACTAGCGGGGGCTTCAAGCTCCTACAATGAGCAGTTCTTC
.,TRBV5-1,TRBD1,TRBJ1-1,CASSSNPEGQGNAEAFF,TGCGCCAGCAGCTCTAACCCGGAGGGACAGGGTAACGCTGAAGCTTTCTTT
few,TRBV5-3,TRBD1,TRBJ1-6,CARSIGQGPVLALHF,TGTGCCAGAAGCATCGGACAGGGGCCGGTGTTAGCCCTCCACTTT
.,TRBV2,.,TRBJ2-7,CASSSPPEGFLRVNYEQYF,TGTGCCAGCAGTTCTCCCCCAGAGGGCTTTCTTAGGGTGAACTACGAGCAGTACTTC
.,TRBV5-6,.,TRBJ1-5,CASSSYPRVEDQPQHF,TGTGCCAGCAGCTCATACCCCAGGGTAGAGGATCAGCCCCAGCATTTT
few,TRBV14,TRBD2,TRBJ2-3,CASSQDIAAGGADTQYF,TGTGCCAGCAGCCAGGATATCGCGGCGGGGGGCGCAGATACGCAGTATTTT
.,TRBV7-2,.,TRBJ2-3,CASSSQPAGADTQYF,TGTGCCAGCAGCTCCCAACCCGCTGGAGCAGATACGCAGTATTTT
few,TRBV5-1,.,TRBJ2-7,CASSFHRGDDEQYF,TGCGCCAGCAGCTTTCACCGGGGAGACGACGAGCAGTACTTC
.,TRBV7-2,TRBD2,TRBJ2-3,CASSGSGGARDTQYF,TGTGCCAGCAGCGGTAGCGGGGGGGCCCGTGATACGCAGTATTTT
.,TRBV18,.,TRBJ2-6,CASHPRDKHSSGANVLTF,TGTGCCAGCCACCCCCGGGACAAACATTCATCTGGGGCCAACGTCCTGACTTTC
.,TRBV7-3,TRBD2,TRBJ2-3,CASSPRAGGSTDTQYF,TGTGCCAGCAGCCCGCGGGCGGGGGGTAGCACAGATACGCAGTATTTT
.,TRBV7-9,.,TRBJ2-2,CASSLSASVTGELFF,TGTGCCAGCAGCCTCTCGGCTAGCGTTACCGGGGAGCTGTTTTTT